Below are 14 T cell receptor beta chains sequenced from a single sample in a study of T cell repertoires in cytomegalovirus infection. No antigen has been assigned to these receptors. Using its own MiXCR run on the reads, TCRdb lists one record per CDR3 protein. The sample consists of 450,000 to 600,000 distinct CDR3 sequences, about two fifths of them appearing once. The input for sequencing was cultured PBMCs, taken from culture after CMV antigen stimulation. Receptor source: a human donor in good health (CMV status not recorded). Some clones in this sample may be carry-over from other donors' samples.

The V gene is TRBV7-8, the J gene TRBJ2-5, with D unclear. Per the germline V gene, CDR1 is SGHVS and CDR2 is FQNEAQ. CDR3 length: 13 residues. V lost 5 bases to trimming and J lost 3 bases, with 10 bases between them. The CDR3 DNA follows: TGTGCCAGCAGCGGAACAGTTAAAGAGACCCAGTACTTC. This gives the protein CASSGTVKETQYF.

This clonotype was counted a few times. The rearrangement joins TRBV6-1 to TRBJ1-3; D remains unclear. The CDR3 loop spans 14 amino acids. V shed 6 bases and J shed 0 bases, with 9 bases lying between them. Germline V lookup: CDR1 MNHNS, CDR2 SASEGT. The CDR3 sequence is CASRDGYSGNTIYF. CDR3 nucleotides: TGTGCCAGCAGGGACGGCTACTCTGGAAACACCATATATTTT.

The rearrangement uses TRBV7-8 and TRBJ2-5; D not resolved. CDR1 and CDR2 from the germline V gene are SGHVS and FQNEAQ. This CDR3 region has 13 residues. V was cut by 4 bases and J by 3 bases, with 9 bases left in between. Here the CDR3 DNA reads TGTGCCAGCAGCTCTCCCTGGAAAGAGACCCAGTACTTC. It specifies CASSSPWKETQYF.

In its sample, this clonotype was seen a few times. The chain links TRBV12-3 or TRBV12-4 to TRBJ2-3; TRBD1 agrees at 8 bases. The CDR3 consists of 17 residues. The V and J ends lost 6 bases and 2 bases, in that order; junction bases with no gene match: 13. CDR3 nucleotides: TGTGCCAGCAGCCCCCTGGACAGGGCAGCAAACACAGATACGCAGTATTTT. This translates into CASSPLDRAANTDTQYF.

This clonotype appeared once. The rearrangement joins TRBV5-1 to TRBJ2-7; TRBD1 matches at 8 bases. The germline CDR1 and CDR2 sequences are SGHRS and YFSETQ. The V and J ends lost 4 bases and 5 bases, in that order; junction bases with no gene match: 8. The CDR3 has 14 amino acids. Written as DNA, the CDR3 is TGCGCCAGCAGCCCCGCACCGGGACAGGACGAGCAGTACTTC. It codes for CASSPAPGQDEQYF.

The sample holds a few counts of this clonotype. This chain joins TRBV2 and TRBJ2-1; TRBD2 matches 9 bases. Unmatched junction bases numbered 14, after V lost 6 bases and J lost 8 bases. Per germline, CDR1 SNHLY and CDR2 FYNNEI. The CDR3 contains 16 residues. The CDR3 here is CASRKSGRSLWYEQFF. CDR3 in DNA: TGTGCCAGCAGAAAAAGCGGGAGGAGTTTGTGGTATGAGCAGTTCTTC.

V gene TRBV5-1 combines with J gene TRBJ1-1; D not certain. This CDR3 has 15 amino acids. Between the trimmed V and J ends, which lost 0 bases and 4 bases, there was a span of 13 bases. Germline V gene data show CDR1 as SGHRS and CDR2 as YFSETQ. The CDR3 sequence is CASSLGGLVSTEAFF. The CDR3 bases are TGCGCCAGCAGCTTGGGTGGGTTAGTTAGCACTGAAGCTTTCTTT. Full variable domain (missing parts from reference TRBV5-1 and TRBJ1-1): KAGVTQTPRYLIKTRGQQVTLSCSPISGHRSVSWYQQTPGQGLQFLFEYFSETQRNKGNFPGRFSGRQFSNSRSEMNVSTLELGDSALYLCASSLGGLVSTEAFFGQGTRLTVV.

DNA of the CDR3: TGTGCCAGCAGCCCCACTAGCGGGGTCCACTCTGGGGCCAACGTCCTGACTTTC. Translation gives CASSPTSGVHSGANVLTF. The V and J genes are TRBV7-8 and TRBJ2-6; 10 bases line up with TRBD2. V shed 5 bases and J 0 bases; nucleotides not matched to a gene: 7. The CDR3 is 18 residues long. Germline CDR1 is SGHVS and CDR2 is FQNEAQ.

Written as DNA, the CDR3 is TGTGCCAGCGGGAAAGGACCGTCGACTTACAATGAGCAGTTCTTC. Amino acids: CASGKGPSTYNEQFF. The chain is built from TRBV6-1 and TRBJ2-1, with D unclear. Germline assignment: CDR1 MNHNS and CDR2 SASEGT. Trimming removed 8 bases at V and 4 bases at J, with 18 bases between. The CDR3 is 15 residues long.

The CDR3 loop is CASSPRRGPAEAFF. CDR3 in DNA: TGTGCCAGCAGCCCGAGGAGGGGGCCTGCTGAAGCTTTCTTT. This chain connects TRBV7-2 to TRBJ1-1; 7 bases fit TRBD1. The trim removed 5 bases at V and 6 bases at J, leaving 9 bases unmatched. The CDR3 spans 14 residues. CDR1 is SGHTA, CDR2 FQGNSA, per germline.

The chain combines TRBV19 with TRBJ2-7, with D perhaps matching TRBD1 (6 bases). CDR3 size: 15 residues. The germline V gene encodes CDR1 LNHDA and CDR2 SQIVND (reference sequence). V lost 5 bases and J lost 3, with 17 bases in between. CDR3 DNA: TGTGCCAGTAGTGAGACAGGACACCAATTCTACGAGCAGTACTTC. This encodes CASSETGHQFYEQYF.

This clonotype was counted only a few times. V is TRBV10-2 and J is TRBJ2-1; D is unresolved. The V and J ends lost 3 bases and 9 bases respectively, with 9 bases between them. This CDR3 spans 12 amino acids. The germline gives CDR1 WSHSY, CDR2 SAAADI. CDR3 sequence reads: CASSDAVVEQFF. Here the CDR3 DNA reads TGCGCCAGCAGTGATGCGGTAGTTGAGCAGTTCTTC.

This clonotype was observed a single time. At one end the junction does not follow the germline gene, possibly because of a read error. The gene calls are TRBV4-1 and TRBJ1-5, with D perhaps TRBD1 (5 bases). CDR3 size: 16 residues. Germline V gene lookup returns CDR1 MGHRA and CDR2 YSYEKL. The CDR3 loop is CASSQDPRVPNQPQHF. The DNA of the CDR3 is TGTGCCAGCAGCCAAGATCCCAGGGTACCCAATCAGCCCCAGCATTTT.

This rearrangement joins TRBV7-2 to TRBJ2-2; D uncertain. V was pared by 4 bases and J by 1 base, with 7 bases between. Germline CDR1 reads SGHTA; CDR2 reads FQGNSA. The CDR3 loop spans 14 amino acids. CDR3: CASSSNWNTGELFF. In DNA, the CDR3 is TGTGCCAGCAGCTCTAACTGGAACACCGGGGAGCTGTTTTTT.